Listed below are T cell receptor beta chains from one sample, sequenced in a study of shared clonotypes between healthy human individuals. Method: immunoSEQ multiplex PCR; TCRdb's copy keeps in-frame clones and lacks some. The sample consists of millions of clones, over 90% of them appearing once. The sequencing sample was made of naive CD4+ T cells from PBMCs. The receptors here all came from a young man in good health. Some clones in this sample may be carry-over from other donors' samples. Both conserved end residues are part of each CDR3. D genes are given only for firm matches. Some rows have no size entry. The others give once, few or many, or a class for an expanded clone.

V	J	size	D	DNA	CDR3
TRBV7-2	TRBJ2-5	.	TRBD2	TGTGCCAGCAGCTCCCTAGCGGGAGGGCCGGGAGAGACCCAGTACTTC	CASSSLAGGPGETQYF
TRBV27	TRBJ1-2	.	.	TGTGCCAGCAGTTTAAAACAGGGCTCTCAGGGCTACACCTTC	CASSLKQGSQGYTF
TRBV5-1	TRBJ2-7	.	TRBD1	TGCGCCAGCAGCCTAAGACAGGGGGCAAACGAGCAGTACTTC	CASSLRQGANEQYF
TRBV6-6	TRBJ1-5	.	TRBD1	TGTGCCAGCAGTGCTCCGAGACAGGGGGCCCAGCCCCAGCATTTT	CASSAPRQGAQPQHF
TRBV6-6	TRBJ1-1	few	.	TGTGCCAGCAGTTATTCCGGGACGGAGAACACTGAAGCTTTCTTT	CASSYSGTENTEAFF
TRBV6-5	TRBJ1-2	.	.	TGTGCCAGCAGGAAAAGGGGTCTGGATGGCTACACCTTC	CASRKRGLDGYTF
TRBV7-8	TRBJ2-3	.	TRBD2	TGTGCCAGCAGTTTTCGTACCGGGGCTAGCGGGAGCACAGATACGCAGTATTTT	CASSFRTGASGSTDTQYF
TRBV15	TRBJ1-2	.	.	TGTGCCACCAGCAGAGAGCCTACTAACTATGGCTACACCTTC	CATSREPTNYGYTF
TRBV7-3	TRBJ2-3	.	.	TGTGCCAGCAGCTTGTGGGGAACTACCACAGATACGCAGTATTTT	CASSLWGTTTDTQYF
TRBV29-1	TRBJ2-5	.	TRBD1	TGCAGCGTTGAGGGGACAGATCAAGAGACCCAGTACTTC	CSVEGTDQETQYF
TRBV5-1	TRBJ2-4	.	.	TGCGCCAGCAGCTCTGGGGACATTCAGTACTTC	CASSSGDIQYF
TRBV21-1	TRBJ2-7	.	.	TGTGCCAGCAGCAAAGGGGGACAGGGCTACGAGCAGTACTTC	CASSKGGQGYEQYF
TRBV28	TRBJ2-1	.	.	TGTGCCAGCAGTAAAGCTAACGGACTAAACAATGAGCAGTTCTTC	CASSKANGLNNEQFF
TRBV29-1	TRBJ1-6	.	.	TGCAGCGCCTCTGCAGGGCAGGGAGGTTCACCCCTCCACTTT	CSASAGQGGSPLHF
TRBV27	TRBJ1-1	.	.	TGTGCCACCCTCGCTGACCCGAACACTGAAGCTTTCTTT	CATLADPNTEAFF
TRBV7-9	TRBJ1-2	.	.	TGTGCCAGCAGCCAGGCACAGGGCTGGGGCGACTATGGCTACACCTTC	CASSQAQGWGDYGYTF
TRBV11-2	TRBJ1-3	.	.	TGTGCCAGCAGCTTCAGGCGGTTGGCCACAGACTCTGGAAACACCATATATTTT	CASSFRRLATDSGNTIYF
TRBV7-2	TRBJ2-7	once	.	TGTGCCAGCAGCTTAGTTCGGACTGCAAGCTCCTACGAGCAGTACTTC	CASSLVRTASSYEQYF
TRBV6-1	TRBJ2-3	.	.	TGTGCCAGCAGTGTTGGGGCCGCCGGGGGCACAGATACGCAGTATTTT	CASSVGAAGGTDTQYF
TRBV15	TRBJ1-5	once	.	TGTGCCACCAGCTCCGGGGGGAATCCCAGGGGCAATCAGCCCCAGCATTTT	CATSSGGNPRGNQPQHF
TRBV7-3	TRBJ2-5	.	TRBD2	TGTGCCAGCAGCTTAGCGGGAGGCATCCAAGAGACCCAGTACTTC	CASSLAGGIQETQYF
TRBV9	TRBJ2-5	.	.	TGTGCCAGCAGCCCCGAACCGGGGCCCGTGGAGACCCAGTACTTC	CASSPEPGPVETQYF